This TCR beta chain appears in the sequencing data of a study of blood T cell repertoires in COVID-19. Study-wide background: Italy, Spain and the United States were the sources of the convalescent and acute COVID-19 samples. In each case, the material was cDNA or gDNA derived from T cells, B-cell-depleted T cells, or PBMCs.

The study recruited exposed participants who had met a COVID-19 case within 2 weeks before entry. In the authors' workflow: Amplified reference gene primers provided the basis for estimating nucleated cell counts. Sequencing was performed with immunoSEQ multiplex PCR; in TCRdb, only in-frame clones are kept and a portion is missing. The DNA gave D and trimming, while V, J and clone size come from that table. The sample lists hundreds of thousands of clones, around 92% occurring once. This clone was seen only a few times. The CDR3 is 14 residues long. V was clipped by 4 bases and J by 5 bases, with 12 bases between them. Per the germline V gene, CDR1 is LNHDA and CDR2 is SQIVND (reference sequence).

The J gene is TRBJ1-5, the V gene TRBV19, with D perhaps matching TRBD1 (5 bases). The sequence was obtained from a woman between 50 and 59 years old who had been exposed to COVID-19. Specimen: PBMCs or T cells enriched from blood (not recorded which). The CDR3 region is CASSTRTIHQPQHF. The CDR3 nucleotides are TGTGCCAGTAGTACCCGGACAATTCATCAGCCCCAGCATTTT.